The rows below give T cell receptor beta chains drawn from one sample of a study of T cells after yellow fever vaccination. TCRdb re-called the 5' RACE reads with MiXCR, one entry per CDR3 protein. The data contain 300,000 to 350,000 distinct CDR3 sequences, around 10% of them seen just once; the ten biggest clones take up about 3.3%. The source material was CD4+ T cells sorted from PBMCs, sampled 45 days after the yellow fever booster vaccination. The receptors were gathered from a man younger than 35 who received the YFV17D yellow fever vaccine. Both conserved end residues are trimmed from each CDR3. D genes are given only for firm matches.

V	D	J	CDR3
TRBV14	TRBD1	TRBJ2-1	ASSQAQGAGVEQF
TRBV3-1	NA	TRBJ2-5	ASSQVSASETQY
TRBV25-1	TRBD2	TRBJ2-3	ASSDGLAASTDTQY
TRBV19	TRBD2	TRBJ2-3	ASSISGGSFTDTQY
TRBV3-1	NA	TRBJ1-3	ASTKWGAAGNTIY
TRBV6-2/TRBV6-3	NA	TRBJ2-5	ASSPGLETQY
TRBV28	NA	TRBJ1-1	ASSIPVGTEAF
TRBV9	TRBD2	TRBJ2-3	ASSATSGSTDTQY
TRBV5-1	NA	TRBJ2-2	ASSPGGTNTGELF
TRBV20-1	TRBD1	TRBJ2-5	SARIRGLETQY
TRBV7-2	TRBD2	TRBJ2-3	ASSRGGVADTQY
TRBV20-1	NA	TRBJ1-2	SALVGGGYGYT
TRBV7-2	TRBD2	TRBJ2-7	ASSLYPAGGSYEQY
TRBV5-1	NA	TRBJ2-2	ASRRASNTGELF
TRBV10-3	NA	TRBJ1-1	AIAGGYTEAF
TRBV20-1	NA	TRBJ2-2	SANSPLNTGELF
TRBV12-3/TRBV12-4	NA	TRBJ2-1	ASSSIGGGEQF
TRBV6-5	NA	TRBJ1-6	ASRRHPNSPLH
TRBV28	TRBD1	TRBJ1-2	ASSFPGGERGYT
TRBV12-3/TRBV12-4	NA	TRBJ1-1	ASSSPEQGIEAF
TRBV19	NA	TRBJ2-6	ASSVQGKGANVLT
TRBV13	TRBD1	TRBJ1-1	ASSPGDRRNTEAF
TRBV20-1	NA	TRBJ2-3	SARDWGQGPDTQY